One sample yielded the 5 T cell receptor beta chains listed below, sequenced in a study of blood T cells in healthy people across ages. Sample-barcoded 5' priming and a J-beta primer mix drove a second PCR of about 6 to 12 cycles. TCRdb reanalysed the 5' RACE reads using MiXCR and keeps one entry per CDR3 protein. The table lists more than 450,000 distinct CDR3 sequences, around 27% of them singletons, with roughly 3.5% in the top ten. This same sample was also taken into another study, of T cells of mothers and their children.

The sample was blood. These receptor sequences come from a boy younger than 10 in good health.

This clonotype has just a few counts. The CDR3 sequence: CASSDWGLANEQFF. The CDR3, as DNA: TGTGCCAGCAGTGATTGGGGGCTAGCAAATGAGCAGTTCTTC. V gene TRBV6-1 combines with J gene TRBJ2-1; D is perhaps TRBD1 (6 bases). Germline V CDR1 and CDR2: MNHNS, SASEGT. Trimming shortened V by 3 bases and J by 7 bases, and 13 bases separated the two germline ends. The CDR3 runs 14 residues.

This clonotype was detected only a few times. Since a much larger clone is just one base distant, this may be a read error. The gene calls are TRBV7-6 and TRBJ2-5; the match to TRBD1 covers 7 bases. With V trimmed by 3 bases and J by 5 bases, 3 bases remained unmatched. CDR3 size: 13 residues. The V gene's germline CDR1 is SGHVS and CDR2 FNYEAQ. In DNA form, the CDR3 reads TGTGCCAGCAGCTTGACAGGGACGGAGACCCAGTACTTC. Encoded protein: CASSLTGTETQYF.

The chain combines TRBV13 with TRBJ2-5; possible D gene TRBD1, 5 bases. CDR3 length: 15 amino acids. The germline CDR1 and CDR2 sequences are PRHDT and FYEKMQ (reference sequence). V was shortened by 4 bases and J by 2 bases, with 14 bases between the two germline ends. CDR3 in amino acids: CASSYDSSDQETQYF. The DNA of the CDR3 is TGTGCCAGCAGCTACGACAGTTCGGATCAAGAGACCCAGTACTTC. The full variable domain, in which reference TRBV13 and TRBJ2-5 provide the parts outside the CDR3, is AAGVIQSPRHLIKEKRETATLKCYPIPRHDTVYWYQQGPGQDPQFLISFYEKMQSDKGSIPDRFSAQQFSDYHSELNMSSLELGDSALYFCASSYDSSDQETQYFGPGTRLLVL.

DNA of the CDR3: TGTGCCAGCAGCCAAAGGGGGGTCAGCGGGCATGAAAAACTGTTTTTT. It is translated as CASSQRGVSGHEKLFF. The chain is built from TRBV14 and TRBJ1-4; a weak D match, TRBD1 (6 bases). The germline V gene has CDR1 SGHDN and CDR2 FVKESK. The CDR3 totals 16 residues. V lost 2 bases, J lost 6 bases, and 16 bases lay in between.

This rearrangement joins TRBV10-3 to TRBJ2-3; the D gene is possibly TRBD1 (5 bases). CDR1 and CDR2 (germline): ENHRY, SYGVKD. There are 13 residues in the CDR3. The ends were cut back, 4 bases at V and 2 bases at J, with 7 bases in the middle. In nucleotides, the CDR3 is TGTGCCATCAGTGGGGGCCCCACAGATACGCAGTATTTT. Encoded protein: CAISGGPTDTQYF.